Below, 24 T cell receptor beta chains from the same sample are listed, as sequenced in a study of OX40 agonist ivuxolimab in advanced cancers. The protocol was immunoSEQ multiplex PCR, while the TCRdb copy is restricted to in-frame clones and leaves out a portion. The data contain some 64,000 clones, 82% of them singletons. Sequencing was performed on CD4+ or CD8+ T cells sorted from blood, taken in a trial of the OX40 agonist ivuxolimab. Receptors were obtained from an adult with an advanced solid tumor such as melanoma, head and neck, liver or kidney cancer.

The V call is TRBV7-9, the J call TRBJ2-7; 14 nucleotides align to TRBD2. The ends lost 5 bases at V and 7 bases at J; junction bases unmatched: 10. CDR1 is SEHNR, CDR2 FQNEAQ, per germline (reference sequence). This CDR3 spans 16 amino acids. CDR3 loop: CASSPGTSGSGGEQYF. The CDR3 DNA follows: TGTGCCAGCAGCCCGGGGACTAGCGGGAGTGGGGGAGAGCAGTACTTC.

CDR3 nucleotides: TGTGCCAGCAGCCAAGATCATACTGGAGGCCCCGGGGAGCTGTTTTTT. Translated: CASSQDHTGGPGELFF. This chain joins TRBV4-2 and TRBJ2-2; perhaps TRBD2 as D (5 bases). Germline lookup yields CDR1 LGHNA and CDR2 YNFKEQ. V lost 0 bases, J lost 6 bases, and 14 bases lay in between. This CDR3 region has 16 residues.

The CDR3 region is CAISESTGTDTQYF. CDR3 in DNA: TGTGCCATCAGTGAGTCGACGGGCACAGATACGCAGTATTTT. This rearrangement joins TRBV10-3 to TRBJ2-3; D is ambiguous. V was trimmed by 0 bases and J by 1 base, leaving 5 bases between them. The V gene's germline CDR1 is ENHRY and CDR2 SYGVKD. CDR3 length equals 14 residues.

The chain joins TRBV7-2 to TRBJ1-2; D not certain. CDR1 and CDR2 (germline): SGHTA, FQGNSA. CDR3 size: 13 residues. Trimming left V 5 bases short and J 0 bases short, with 7 bases between. The CDR3 here is CASSPQTNYGYTF. The CDR3, as DNA: TGTGCCAGCAGCCCCCAGACTAACTATGGCTACACCTTC.

This clone showed up just a few times. This chain links TRBV30 with TRBJ2-7; either TRBD1 or TRBD2 may fit D (5 bases each). This CDR3 is 14 amino acids long. Trimming left V 2 bases short and J 0 bases short, with 11 bases between. The germline CDR1 and CDR2 sequences are GTSNPN and SVGIG (reference sequence). CDR3 sequence reads: CAWSPGTGSYEQYF. CDR3 nucleotides: TGTGCCTGGAGTCCCGGGACGGGCTCCTACGAGCAGTACTTC.

The rearrangement joins TRBV4-1 to TRBJ1-4; TRBD1 agrees at 8 bases. The CDR3 totals 15 residues. V was pared by 4 bases and J by 7 bases, with 8 bases of the junction left unmatched. Germline V CDR1 and CDR2: MGHRA, YSYEKL. The CDR3 here is CASSLQQGEGEKLFF. The CDR3 DNA is TGCGCCAGCAGCCTACAACAGGGGGAGGGTGAAAAACTGTTTTTT.

The chain is built from TRBV5-6 and TRBJ2-7; D is ambiguous. CDR1 and CDR2 from the germline V gene are SGHDT and YYEEEE. The V end was cut by 0 bases, the J end by 5 bases, with 9 bases between. CDR3 length equals 13 residues. The CDR3 DNA is TGTGCCAGCAGCTTGGGGATTATGAACGAGCAGTACTTC. Its translation is CASSLGIMNEQYF. The whole variable domain, remainder taken from reference TRBV5-6 and TRBJ2-7, is DAGVTQSPTHLIKTRGQQVTLRCSPKSGHDTVSWYQQALGQGPQFIFQYYEEEERQRGNFPDRFSGHQFPNYSSELNVNALLLGDSALYLCASSLGIMNEQYFGPGTRLTVT.

The chain carries TRBV19 and TRBJ1-5; D might be TRBD1 (5 bases). The CDR3 contains 16 residues. Between the trimmed V and J ends, which lost 1 base and 5 bases, there was a span of 15 bases. Germline V lookup: CDR1 LNHDA, CDR2 SQIVND (reference sequence). The DNA for the CDR3 is TGTGCCAGTAGTATAGGCGGGGCTGAATCTTATCAGCCCCAGCATTTT. It codes for CASSIGGAESYQPQHF. The full variable domain, in which reference TRBV19 and TRBJ1-5 provide the parts outside the CDR3, is DGGITQSPKYLFRKEGQNVTLSCEQNLNHDAMYWYRQDPGQGLRLIYYSQIVNDFQKGDIAEGYSVSREKKESFPLTVTSAQKNPTAFYLCASSIGGAESYQPQHFGDGTRLSIL.

This clone was seen just once. The CDR3, as DNA: TGCGCCAGCAGCTTTGATATCGGGCTAGCGGGAGAAGAGACCCAGTACTTC. This sequence encodes CASSFDIGLAGEETQYF. The chain combines TRBV5-1 with TRBJ2-5; 10 bases map to TRBD2. With 2 bases clipped from V and 3 bases from J, the junction kept 10 bases outside the gene matches. Germline CDR1 is SGHRS and CDR2 is YFSETQ. There are 17 residues in the CDR3.

This sequence joins TRBV21-1 and TRBJ2-4. TRBV21-1 is an annotated pseudogene. This CDR3 is built from 18 residues. CDR3 nucleotides: TGTGCCAGCAGCATGTTATGGACCCACGGGTGGGCCAAAAACATTCAGTACTTC. Protein sequence: CASSMLWTHGWAKNIQYF.

V and J are TRBV30 and TRBJ2-5; a weak D match, TRBD2 (5 bases). Germline CDR1 and CDR2: GTSNPN and SVGIG (reference sequence). V dropped 0 bases and J dropped 7 bases, with 9 bases sitting between them. This CDR3 is built from 12 residues. This CDR3 is CAWSVLEGTQYF. In nucleotides, the CDR3 is TGTGCCTGGAGTGTACTAGAGGGGACCCAGTACTTC. The full variable domain, completed using reference TRBV30 and TRBJ2-5, is SQTIHQWPATLVQPVGSPLSLECTVEGTSNPNLYWYRQAAGRGLQLLFYSVGIGQISSEVPQNLSASRPQDRQFILSSKKLLLSDSGFYLCAWSVLEGTQYFGPGTRLLVL.

The genes are TRBV10-3 and TRBJ2-3; D is unclear. Trimming removed 3 bases at V and 3 bases at J, with 4 bases between. Per germline, CDR1 ENHRY and CDR2 SYGVKD. The CDR3 is 12 amino acids. The CDR3 region is CAISDQTDTQYF. DNA for the CDR3: TGTGCCATCAGTGACCAGACAGATACGCAGTATTTT.

The chain has TRBV15 and TRBJ2-5, with 8 positions matching TRBD2. This CDR3 has 20 amino acids. CDR1 is LNHNV and CDR2 is YYDKDF in the germline V gene (reference sequence). V was clipped by 1 base and J by 2 bases; unmatched bases: 18. CDR3 bases: TGTGCCACCAGCAGAGGGGGGAGCAGCGGGAGTCGGTACTTACAAGAGACCCAGTACTTC. Encoded protein: CATSRGGSSGSRYLQETQYF.

This rearrangement joins TRBV28 to TRBJ2-5, with a weak D call TRBD1 (5 bases). Trimming left V 6 bases short and J 9 bases short, with 11 bases between. The CDR3 totals 11 residues. The germline CDR1 and CDR2 sequences are MDHEN and SYDVKM. The CDR3 DNA reads as TGTGCCAGCAGCCCCGACAGTGCCCAGTACTTC. Protein sequence: CASSPDSAQYF.

The chain recombines TRBV7-9 with TRBJ2-2; D might be TRBD1 (6 bases). Germline V gives CDR1 SEHNR, CDR2 FQNEAQ (reference sequence). V lost 8 bases, J lost 5 bases, and 12 bases lay in between. This CDR3 has 13 amino acids. CDR3 in DNA: TGTGCCAGCCGAATACAGGGTACCGGGGAGCTGTTTTTT. Translated, it gives CASRIQGTGELFF.

This clone was counted a single time. The chain recombines TRBV29-1 with TRBJ2-2; D call uncertain. The CDR3 has 13 residues. CDR1 and CDR2 (germline): SQVTM, ANQGSEA. Trimming removed 4 bases at V and 0 bases at J, with 6 bases between. DNA of the CDR3: TGCAGCGTTGTACCAGCGAACACCGGGGAGCTGTTTTTT. This codes for CSVVPANTGELFF.

The chain has TRBV7-7 and TRBJ2-3; D is possibly TRBD1 (5 bases). The V end was cut by 5 bases, the J end by 6 bases, with 12 bases between. The CDR3 extends over 13 amino acids. CDR1 and CDR2 (germline): SSHAT, FNYEAQ (reference sequence). DNA for the CDR3: TGTGCCAGCAGCCGCCAGGGATCCGATACGCAGTATTTT. This gives the protein CASSRQGSDTQYF.

The chain employs TRBV4-2 and TRBJ1-1; D is uncertain. Germline V gene sequence: CDR1 LGHNA, CDR2 YNFKEQ. This CDR3 region has 16 residues. Trimming cost V 1 base and J 1 base, with 13 bases left between them. CDR3 DNA: TGTGCCAGCAGCCAAGGTCTGCCACGGGAGAACACTGAAGCTTTCTTT. Translated, it gives CASSQGLPRENTEAFF.

This clone has a single count. The V gene is TRBV9, the J gene TRBJ1-1; 8 bases line up with TRBD1. J gave up 6 bases and V 3 bases, and 7 bases lay outside the gene matches. CDR1 is SGDLS and CDR2 is YYNGEE in the germline V gene. The CDR3 is 14 residues long. Written as DNA, the CDR3 is TGTGCCAGCAGCGCCGGGACAGGAGGCGCTGAAGCTTTCTTT. The encoded protein is CASSAGTGGAEAFF.

The V call is TRBV4-1, the J call TRBJ2-5, with D maybe TRBD2 (5 bases). The V and J ends lost 3 bases and 0 bases respectively, with 14 bases between them. CDR3 length: 16 residues. The V gene's germline CDR1 is MGHRA and CDR2 YSYEKL. CDR3 residues: CASSQEVGGDQETQYF. CDR3 nucleotides: TGCGCCAGCAGCCAGGAGGTTGGCGGAGACCAAGAGACCCAGTACTTC.

This CDR3 reads CASKNSGLYEQYF. In DNA, the CDR3 is TGCGCCAGCAAAAACTCGGGACTCTACGAGCAGTACTTC. V and J are TRBV5-1 and TRBJ2-7; tentatively, D is TRBD2 (6 bases). With 6 bases removed from V and 3 bases from J, the gap between germline ends came to 13 bases. The length of the CDR3 is 13 residues. Germline CDR1 is SGHRS and CDR2 is YFSETQ.

This clone appeared once. This chain uses TRBV18 with TRBJ2-3; 9 nucleotides line up with TRBD2. V gave up 6 bases and J gave up 6 bases; unmatched junction bases: 13. Germline-derived CDR1 and CDR2 are KGHSH and LQKENI. CDR3 length: 16 residues. CDR3 residues: CASSPWGGRAGDTQYF. The CDR3 coding sequence is TGTGCCAGCTCCCCGTGGGGCGGGAGGGCCGGCGATACGCAGTATTTT.

V usage is TRBV4-2 and J usage is TRBJ2-1, with D possibly matching TRBD1 (6 bases). CDR1 and CDR2 from the germline V gene are LGHNA and YNFKEQ. The CDR3 is 12 residues long. Between the trimmed V and J ends, which lost 5 bases and 9 bases, there was a span of 11 bases. The CDR3, as DNA: TGTGCCAGCAGCTTCCAGGGGTTTGAGCAGTTCTTC. This encodes CASSFQGFEQFF.

The rearrangement joins TRBV19 to TRBJ2-3; D unclear. Trimming pared 5 bases from V and 4 bases from J, leaving 10 bases between. The CDR3 sequence is 13 residues long. Germline assignment: CDR1 LNHDA and CDR2 SQIVND (reference sequence). The CDR3 bases are TGTGCCAGTAGTCCGGCCCTCTCAGATACGCAGTATTTT. As protein: CASSPALSDTQYF.